The clone carrying this TCR beta chain has more than one count but fewer than ten. Its antigen is undetermined. This sample is part of a study of cytomegalovirus exposure and HLA in healthy donors. Study-wide results and caveats: TCR beta chains numbering more than 150 were designated cytomegalovirus-associated.

The germline V gene encodes CDR1 SGHTA and CDR2 FQGNSA. V gave up 2 bases and J gave up 7 bases; unmatched junction bases: 11. The CDR3 loop spans 17 amino acids. In the PCR, 60 Vbeta and 13 Jbeta primers were used. Generated by immunoSEQ multiplex PCR, the TCRdb table keeps only in-frame clones and is missing some. The sample holds some 180,000 clones, over 65% seen once. This sequence was found in a woman aged 55-70 years in good health and CMV-seropositive. The sequenced sample consisted of PBMCs. The chain carries TRBV7-2 and TRBJ1-6, with TRBD1 matching 7 bases. Here the CDR3 DNA reads TGTGCCAGCAGCTTATACCAGACAGGGATGGGGAATTCACCCCTCCACTTT. It yields the protein CASSLYQTGMGNSPLHF. Full variable domain (missing parts from reference TRBV7-2 and TRBJ1-6): GAGVSQSPSNKVTEKGKDVELRCDPISGHTALYWYRQSLGQGLEFLIYFQGNSAPDKSGLPSDRFSAERTGGSVSTLTIQRTQQEDSAVYLCASSLYQTGMGNSPLHFGNGTRLTVT.